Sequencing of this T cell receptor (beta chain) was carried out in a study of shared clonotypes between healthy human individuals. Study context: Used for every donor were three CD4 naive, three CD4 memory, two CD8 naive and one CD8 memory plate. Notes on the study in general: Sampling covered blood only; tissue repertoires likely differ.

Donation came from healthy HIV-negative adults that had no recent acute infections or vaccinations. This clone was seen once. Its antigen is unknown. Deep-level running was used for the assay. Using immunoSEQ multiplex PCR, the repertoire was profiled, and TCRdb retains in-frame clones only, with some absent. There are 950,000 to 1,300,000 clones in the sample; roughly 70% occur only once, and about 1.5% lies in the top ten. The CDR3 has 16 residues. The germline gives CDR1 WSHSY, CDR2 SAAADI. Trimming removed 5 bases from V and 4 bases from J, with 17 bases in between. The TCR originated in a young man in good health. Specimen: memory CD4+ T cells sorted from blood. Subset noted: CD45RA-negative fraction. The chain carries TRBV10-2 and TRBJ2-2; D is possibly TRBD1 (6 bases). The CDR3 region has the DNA TGCGCCAGCAGTCCAGACAGGCTCTCAGGCACCGGGGAGCTGTTTTTT. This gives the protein CASSPDRLSGTGELFF.